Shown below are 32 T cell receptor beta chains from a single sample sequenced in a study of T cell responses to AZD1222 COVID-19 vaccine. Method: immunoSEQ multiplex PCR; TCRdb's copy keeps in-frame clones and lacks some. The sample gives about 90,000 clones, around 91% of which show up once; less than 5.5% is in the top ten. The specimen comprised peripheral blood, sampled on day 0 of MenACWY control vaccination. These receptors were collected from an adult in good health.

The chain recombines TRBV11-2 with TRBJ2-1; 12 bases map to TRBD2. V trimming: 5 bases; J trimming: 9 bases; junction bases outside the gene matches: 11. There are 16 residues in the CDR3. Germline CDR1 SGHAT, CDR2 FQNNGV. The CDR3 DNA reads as TGTGCCAGCAGCGCCCAACTAGCGGGGGGCCTTGGTGAGCAGTTCTTC. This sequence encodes CASSAQLAGGLGEQFF.

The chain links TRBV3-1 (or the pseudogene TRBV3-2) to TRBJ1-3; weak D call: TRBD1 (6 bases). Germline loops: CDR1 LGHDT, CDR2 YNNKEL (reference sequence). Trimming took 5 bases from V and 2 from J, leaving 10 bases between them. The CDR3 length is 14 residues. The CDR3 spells CASSSNRAGNTIYF. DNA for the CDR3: TGTGCCAGCAGCTCAAACAGGGCTGGAAACACCATATATTTT.

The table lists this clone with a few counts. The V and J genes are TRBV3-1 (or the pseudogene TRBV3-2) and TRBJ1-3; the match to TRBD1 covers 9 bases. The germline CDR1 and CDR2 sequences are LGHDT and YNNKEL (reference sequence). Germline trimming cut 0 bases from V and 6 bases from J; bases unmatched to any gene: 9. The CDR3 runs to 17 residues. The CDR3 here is CASSQDPQGALVNTIYF. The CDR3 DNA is TGTGCCAGCAGCCAAGATCCACAGGGGGCTTTGGTAAACACCATATATTTT.

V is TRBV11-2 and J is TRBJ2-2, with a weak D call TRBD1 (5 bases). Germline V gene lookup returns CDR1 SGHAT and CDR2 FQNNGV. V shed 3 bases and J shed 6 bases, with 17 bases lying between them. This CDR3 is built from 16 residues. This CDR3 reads CASSFRVAGPPGELFF. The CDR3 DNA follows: TGTGCCAGCAGCTTCCGCGTAGCAGGGCCCCCCGGGGAGCTGTTTTTT.

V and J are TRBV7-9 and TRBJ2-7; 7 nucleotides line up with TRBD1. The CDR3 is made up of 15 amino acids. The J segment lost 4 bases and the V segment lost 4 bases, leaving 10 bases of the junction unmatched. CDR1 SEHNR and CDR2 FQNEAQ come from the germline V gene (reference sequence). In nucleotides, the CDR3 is TGTGCCAGCAGCTCTGAAACGGGACAGTTATACGAGCAGTACTTC. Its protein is CASSSETGQLYEQYF.

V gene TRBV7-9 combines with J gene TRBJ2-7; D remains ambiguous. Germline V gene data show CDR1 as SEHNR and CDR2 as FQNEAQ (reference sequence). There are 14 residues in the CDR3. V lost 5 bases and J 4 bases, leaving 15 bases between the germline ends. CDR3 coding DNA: TGTGCCAGCAGCCCCACCGTGCAGAAGTACGAGCAGTACTTC. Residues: CASSPTVQKYEQYF.

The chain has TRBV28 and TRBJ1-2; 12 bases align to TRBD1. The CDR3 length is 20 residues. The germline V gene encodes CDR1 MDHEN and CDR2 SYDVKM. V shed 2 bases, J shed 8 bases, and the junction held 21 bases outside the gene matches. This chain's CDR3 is CASSLGPTPGQGARGFGYTF. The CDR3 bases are TGTGCCAGCAGTTTAGGGCCGACTCCGGGACAGGGGGCGCGAGGCTTCGGCTACACCTTC.

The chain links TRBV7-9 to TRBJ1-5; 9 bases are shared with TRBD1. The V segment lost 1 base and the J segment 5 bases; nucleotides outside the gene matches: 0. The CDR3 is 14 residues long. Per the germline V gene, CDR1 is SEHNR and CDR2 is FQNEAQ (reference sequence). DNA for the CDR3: TGTGCCAGCAGCTTAGGGACAGGGGATCAGCCCCAGCATTTT. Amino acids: CASSLGTGDQPQHF.

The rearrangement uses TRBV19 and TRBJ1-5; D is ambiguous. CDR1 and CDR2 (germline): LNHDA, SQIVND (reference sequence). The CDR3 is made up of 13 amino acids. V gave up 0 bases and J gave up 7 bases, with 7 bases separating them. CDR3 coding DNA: TGTGCCAGTAGTATAGATCGGGAACAGCCCCAGCATTTT. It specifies CASSIDREQPQHF.

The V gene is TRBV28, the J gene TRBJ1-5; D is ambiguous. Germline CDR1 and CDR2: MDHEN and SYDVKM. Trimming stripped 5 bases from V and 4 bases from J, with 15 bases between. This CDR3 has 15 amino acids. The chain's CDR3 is CASSLEKLWNQPQHF. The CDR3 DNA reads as TGTGCCAGCAGTCTGGAAAAGCTCTGGAATCAGCCCCAGCATTTT.

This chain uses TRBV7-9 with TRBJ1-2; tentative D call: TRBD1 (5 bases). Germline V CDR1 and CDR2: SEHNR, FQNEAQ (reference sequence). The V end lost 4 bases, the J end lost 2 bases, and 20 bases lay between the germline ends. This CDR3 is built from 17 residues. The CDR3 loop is CASSSSPGGGSNYGYTF. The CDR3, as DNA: TGTGCCAGCAGCTCCTCCCCTGGGGGGGGTTCCAACTATGGCTACACCTTC.

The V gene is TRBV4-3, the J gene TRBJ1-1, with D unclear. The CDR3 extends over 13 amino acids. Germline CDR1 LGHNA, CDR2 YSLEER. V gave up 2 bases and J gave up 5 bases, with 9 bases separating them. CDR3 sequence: CASSQLVWTEAFF. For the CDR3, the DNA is TGCGCCAGCAGCCAACTAGTATGGACTGAAGCTTTCTTT.

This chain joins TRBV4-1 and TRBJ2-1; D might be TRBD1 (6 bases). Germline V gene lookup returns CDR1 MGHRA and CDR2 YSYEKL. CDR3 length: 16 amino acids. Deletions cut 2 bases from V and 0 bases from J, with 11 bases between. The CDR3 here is CASSQPDRSSYNEQFF. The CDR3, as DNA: TGCGCCAGCAGCCAACCTGACAGGAGCTCCTACAATGAGCAGTTCTTC.

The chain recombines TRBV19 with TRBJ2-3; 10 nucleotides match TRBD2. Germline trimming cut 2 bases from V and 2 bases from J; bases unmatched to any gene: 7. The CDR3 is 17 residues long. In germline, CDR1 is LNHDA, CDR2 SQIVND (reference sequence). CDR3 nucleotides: TGTGCCAGTAGTATACTAGCGGGGGAGACCTACACAGATACGCAGTATTTT. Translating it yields CASSILAGETYTDTQYF.

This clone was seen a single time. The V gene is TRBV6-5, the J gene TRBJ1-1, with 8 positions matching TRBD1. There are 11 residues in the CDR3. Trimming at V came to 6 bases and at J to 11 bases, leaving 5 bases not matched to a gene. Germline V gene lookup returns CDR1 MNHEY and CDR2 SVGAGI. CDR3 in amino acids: CASSFQGAAFF. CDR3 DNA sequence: TGTGCCAGCAGCTTCCAGGGGGCGGCTTTCTTT.

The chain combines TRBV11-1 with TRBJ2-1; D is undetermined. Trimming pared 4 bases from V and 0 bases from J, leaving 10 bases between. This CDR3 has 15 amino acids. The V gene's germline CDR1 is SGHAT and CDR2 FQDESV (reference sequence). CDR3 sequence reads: CASSSDPTSYNEQFF. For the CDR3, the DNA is TGTGCCAGCAGCTCTGACCCTACCTCCTACAATGAGCAGTTCTTC.

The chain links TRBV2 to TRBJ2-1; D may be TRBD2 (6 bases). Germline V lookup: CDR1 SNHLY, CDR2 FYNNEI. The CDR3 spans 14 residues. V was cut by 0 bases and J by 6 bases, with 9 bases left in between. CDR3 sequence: CASSEALGGNEQFF. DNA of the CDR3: TGTGCCAGCAGTGAAGCGCTGGGAGGCAATGAGCAGTTCTTC.

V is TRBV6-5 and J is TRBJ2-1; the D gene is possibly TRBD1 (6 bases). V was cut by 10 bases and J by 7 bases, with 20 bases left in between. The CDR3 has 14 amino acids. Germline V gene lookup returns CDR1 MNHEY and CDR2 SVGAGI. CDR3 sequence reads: CATVSQGSSNEQFF. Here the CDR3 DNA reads TGTGCCACCGTCTCCCAGGGGAGTTCGAATGAGCAGTTCTTC.

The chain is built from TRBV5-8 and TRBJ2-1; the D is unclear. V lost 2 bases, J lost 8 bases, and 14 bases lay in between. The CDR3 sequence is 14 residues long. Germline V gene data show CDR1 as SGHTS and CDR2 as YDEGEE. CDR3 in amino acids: CASSFLLVRDEQFF. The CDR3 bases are TGTGCCAGCAGCTTCCTGCTGGTACGGGATGAGCAGTTCTTC.

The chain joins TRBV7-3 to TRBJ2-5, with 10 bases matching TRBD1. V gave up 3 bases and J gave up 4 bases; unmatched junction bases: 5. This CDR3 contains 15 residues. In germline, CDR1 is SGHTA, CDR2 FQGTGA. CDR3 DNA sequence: TGTGCCAGCAGCTTCGACAGGGGGCGAGGAGAGACCCAGTACTTC. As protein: CASSFDRGRGETQYF.

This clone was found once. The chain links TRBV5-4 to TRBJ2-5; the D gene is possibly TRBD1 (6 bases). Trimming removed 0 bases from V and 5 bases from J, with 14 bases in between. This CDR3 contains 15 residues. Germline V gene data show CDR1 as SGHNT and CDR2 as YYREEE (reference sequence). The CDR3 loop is CASSLDSGQGETQYF. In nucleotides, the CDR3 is TGTGCCAGCAGCTTGGACTCGGGACAAGGGGAGACCCAGTACTTC.

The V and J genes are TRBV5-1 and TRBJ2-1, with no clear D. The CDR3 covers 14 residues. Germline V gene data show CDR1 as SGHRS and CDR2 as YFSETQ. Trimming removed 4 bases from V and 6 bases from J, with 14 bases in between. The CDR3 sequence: CASSPTRAGNEQFF. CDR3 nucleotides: TGCGCCAGCAGCCCCACCCGGGCCGGCAATGAGCAGTTCTTC.

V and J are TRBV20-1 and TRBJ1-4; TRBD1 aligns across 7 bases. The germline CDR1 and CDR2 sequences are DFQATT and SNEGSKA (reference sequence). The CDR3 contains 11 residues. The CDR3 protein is CGGQLNEKLFF. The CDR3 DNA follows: TGCGGGGGACAGCTTAATGAAAAACTGTTTTTT.

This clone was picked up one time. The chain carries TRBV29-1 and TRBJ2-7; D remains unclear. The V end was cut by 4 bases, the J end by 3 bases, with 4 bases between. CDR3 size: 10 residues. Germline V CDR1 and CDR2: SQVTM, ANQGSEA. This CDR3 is CSVVNYEQYF. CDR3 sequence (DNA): TGCAGCGTTGTGAACTACGAGCAGTACTTC.

CDR3 DNA: TGTGCCAGCAGCCACATAGCGGGGGGCATCTACGAGCAGTACTTC. This translates into CASSHIAGGIYEQYF. The V gene is TRBV3-1 (or the pseudogene TRBV3-2), the J gene TRBJ2-7, with 10 bases identical to TRBD2. CDR1 is LGHDT and CDR2 is YNNKEL in the germline V gene (reference sequence). This CDR3 has 15 residues. The V and J ends lost 3 bases and 3 bases, in that order; junction bases with no gene match: 5.

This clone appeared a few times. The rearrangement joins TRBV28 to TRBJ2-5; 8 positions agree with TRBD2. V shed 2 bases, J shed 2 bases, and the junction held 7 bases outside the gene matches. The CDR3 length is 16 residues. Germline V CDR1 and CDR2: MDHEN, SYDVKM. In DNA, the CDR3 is TGTGCCAGCAGTTTAGGGGTGCTAGCGGGTCAAGAGACCCAGTACTTC. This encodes CASSLGVLAGQETQYF.

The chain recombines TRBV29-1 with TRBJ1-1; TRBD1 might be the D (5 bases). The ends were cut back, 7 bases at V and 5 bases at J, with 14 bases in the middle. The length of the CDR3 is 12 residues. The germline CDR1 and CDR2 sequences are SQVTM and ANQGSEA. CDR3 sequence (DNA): TGCAGCGCAGGGATTATAGGGACTGAAGCTTTCTTT. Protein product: CSAGIIGTEAFF.

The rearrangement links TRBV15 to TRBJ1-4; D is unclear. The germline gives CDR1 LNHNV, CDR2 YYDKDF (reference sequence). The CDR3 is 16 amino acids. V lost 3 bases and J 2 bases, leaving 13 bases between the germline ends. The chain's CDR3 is CATSRSSGATNEKLFF. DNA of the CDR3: TGTGCCACCAGCAGGTCCTCGGGCGCGACTAATGAAAAACTGTTTTTT.

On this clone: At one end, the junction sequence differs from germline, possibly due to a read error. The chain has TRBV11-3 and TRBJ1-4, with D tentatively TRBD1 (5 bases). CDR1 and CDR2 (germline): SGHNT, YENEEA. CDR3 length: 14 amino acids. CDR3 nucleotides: TGTGCCAGCAGCCTAGACAGAAGAAATGAAAAACTGTTTTTT. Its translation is CASSLDRRNEKLFF.

CDR3 nucleotide sequence: TGTGCCAGCAGTGAAGCGGGACAGGGCTCTGGAAACACCATATATTTT. This codes for CASSEAGQGSGNTIYF. The rearrangement uses TRBV2 and TRBJ1-3, with 9 bases aligning to TRBD1. The CDR3 totals 16 residues. J was trimmed by 0 bases and V by 0 bases; bases with no gene match: 0. The germline gives CDR1 SNHLY, CDR2 FYNNEI.

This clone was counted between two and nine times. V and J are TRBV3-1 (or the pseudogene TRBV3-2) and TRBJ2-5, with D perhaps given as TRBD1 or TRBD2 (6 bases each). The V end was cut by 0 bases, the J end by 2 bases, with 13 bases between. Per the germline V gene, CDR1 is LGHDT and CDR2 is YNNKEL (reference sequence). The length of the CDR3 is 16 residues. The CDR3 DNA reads TGTGCCAGCAGCCAAGATTCGGGGGCAGGGCAAGAGACCCAGTACTTC. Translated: CASSQDSGAGQETQYF.

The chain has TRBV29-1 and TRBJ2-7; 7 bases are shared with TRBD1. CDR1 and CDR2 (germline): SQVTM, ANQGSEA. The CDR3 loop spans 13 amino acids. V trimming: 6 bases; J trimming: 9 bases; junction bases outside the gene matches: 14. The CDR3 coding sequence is TGCAGCGTGGGGGCGACAGGGCAGGGGGTGCAGTACTTC. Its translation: CSVGATGQGVQYF.